The next 14 T cell receptor beta chains were all read from a single sample in a study of blood T cell repertoires in COVID-19. Clones were read by immunoSEQ multiplex PCR, and TCRdb kept only the in-frame ones, dropping some. The sample lists about 85,000 clones, around 90% seen once, with approximately 5.1% in the top ten. What was sequenced was peripheral blood. The receptor set was obtained from a man in his 60s with acute or convalescent COVID-19.

The rearrangement links TRBV6-5 to TRBJ1-5; D not resolved. V was clipped by 2 bases and J by 1 base, with 9 bases between them. CDR3 length equals 15 residues. CDR1 MNHEY and CDR2 SVGAGI come from the germline V gene. The CDR3 loop is CASSYDRGSNQPQHF. The CDR3 DNA is TGTGCCAGCAGTTACGATCGGGGAAGCAATCAGCCCCAGCATTTT.

This clone occurred a few times. This sequence joins TRBV5-1 and TRBJ2-3; D call uncertain. Germline CDR1 reads SGHRS; CDR2 reads YFSETQ. The CDR3 has 15 amino acids. V lost 1 base and J 4 bases, leaving 13 bases between the germline ends. CDR3 amino acids: CASSLSRSSADTQYF. The CDR3 coding sequence is TGCGCCAGCAGCTTGTCTAGGTCTTCGGCAGATACGCAGTATTTT.

This chain uses TRBV5-1 with TRBJ1-2; 7 positions agree with TRBD1. The V and J ends lost 4 bases and 4 bases, in that order; junction bases with no gene match: 7. Germline CDR1 SGHRS, CDR2 YFSETQ. CDR3 length equals 14 residues. In nucleotides, the CDR3 is TGCGCCAGCAGCCTCAGGGGGGAGGTCTATGGCTACACCTTC. It translates to CASSLRGEVYGYTF.

The rearrangement uses TRBV6-2 or TRBV6-3 and TRBJ2-2, with D possibly being TRBD1 (6 bases). V gave up 5 bases and J gave up 7 bases, with 20 bases separating them. Per the germline V gene, CDR1 is MNHEY and CDR2 is SVGEGT. CDR3 length equals 16 residues. In DNA form, the CDR3 reads TGTGCCAGCAGTCGCCAAGAGACAGGATGGGGCGGGGAGCTGTTTTTT. Translation: CASSRQETGWGGELFF.

The rearrangement joins TRBV5-5 to TRBJ1-5, with D unclear. Trimming removed 2 bases at V and 8 bases at J, with 11 bases between. CDR3 length: 13 residues. Germline CDR1 SGHKS, CDR2 YYEKEE (reference sequence). The CDR3 sequence: CASSLIDTEPQHF. CDR3 in DNA: TGTGCCAGCAGCTTAATTGACACCGAGCCCCAGCATTTT.

V usage is TRBV5-5 and J usage is TRBJ2-7; the match to TRBD1 covers 7 bases. The CDR3 totals 14 residues. The junction had 8 bases not matched to a gene; V was cut back by 4 bases and J by 4 bases. CDR1 SGHKS and CDR2 YYEKEE come from the germline V gene (reference sequence). CDR3 loop: CASSREGQKYEQYF. The CDR3 DNA reads as TGTGCCAGCAGCCGTGAGGGACAGAAATACGAGCAGTACTTC.

V usage is TRBV15 and J usage is TRBJ2-7; 8 bases map to TRBD1. Unmatched junction bases numbered 11, after V lost 5 bases and J lost 2 bases. Germline V CDR1 and CDR2: LNHNV, YYDKDF (reference sequence). CDR3 length: 16 residues. CDR3 in amino acids: CATSGVQGVATYEQYF. The CDR3 DNA sequence: TGTGCCACCAGCGGCGTACAGGGGGTCGCAACCTACGAGCAGTACTTC.

This chain uses TRBV7-8 with TRBJ2-5; 10 nucleotides line up with TRBD1. There are 15 residues in the CDR3. Unmatched junction bases numbered 4, after V lost 1 base and J lost 5 bases. Germline V gene lookup returns CDR1 SGHVS and CDR2 FQNEAQ. As DNA, the CDR3 is TGTGCCAGCAGCTTAGAAGGGACAGGGGATGAGACCCAGTACTTC. Its translation: CASSLEGTGDETQYF. Variable domain in full (rest from reference TRBV7-8 and TRBJ2-5): GAGVSQSPRYKVAKRGQDVALRCDPISGHVSLFWYQQALGQGPEFLTYFQNEAQLDKSGLPSDRFFAERPEGSVSTLKIQRTQQEDSAVYLCASSLEGTGDETQYFGPGTRLLVL.

This rearrangement joins TRBV9 to TRBJ1-3; no reliable D call. This CDR3 is 13 amino acids long. The germline V gene has CDR1 SGDLS and CDR2 YYNGEE. The germline V and J ends were trimmed by 4 bases and 14 bases, with 19 bases remaining between them. CDR3 in amino acids: CASSPLVPPTLYF. CDR3 sequence (DNA): TGTGCCAGCAGCCCACTGGTACCCCCCACGCTATATTTT.

The J gene is TRBJ1-3, the V gene TRBV23-1; possible D gene TRBD1, 5 bases. TRBV23-1 is an ORF, and what it does is uncertain. The CDR3 has 18 amino acids. V lost 3 bases, J lost 0 bases, and 18 bases lay in between. Here the CDR3 reads CASSHPESGSCSGNTIYF. The CDR3 DNA sequence: TGCGCCAGCAGTCACCCAGAGTCAGGGTCTTGCTCTGGAAACACCATATATTTT.

V and J are TRBV9 and TRBJ2-5; TRBD1 agrees at 8 bases. In germline, CDR1 is SGDLS, CDR2 YYNGEE. The CDR3 runs to 15 residues. V was clipped by 3 bases and J by 2 bases; unmatched bases: 6. The CDR3 is CASSGIGQGQETQYF. As DNA, the CDR3 is TGTGCCAGCAGCGGGATCGGACAGGGACAAGAGACCCAGTACTTC.

The rearrangement joins TRBV27 to TRBJ1-4; tentative D call: TRBD1 (6 bases). Trimming stripped 6 bases from V and 7 bases from J, with 30 bases between. Germline V gene lookup returns CDR1 MNHEY and CDR2 SMNVEV (reference sequence). The CDR3 consists of 19 residues. CDR3 region: CASRSFPGGSLMDGEKLFF. The CDR3 DNA follows: TGTGCCAGCAGGTCCTTCCCGGGGGGCAGCCTCATGGACGGTGAAAAACTGTTTTTT. Full variable domain (rest looked up from reference TRBV27 and TRBJ1-4): EAQVTQNPRYLITVTGKKLTVTCSQNMNHEYMSWYRQDPGLGLRQIYYSMNVEVTDKGDVPEGYKVSRKEKRNFPLILESPSPNQTSLYFCASRSFPGGSLMDGEKLFFGSGTQLSVL.

This clone was observed a few times. The chain has TRBV18 and TRBJ1-3, with TRBD1 matching 9 bases. The CDR3 totals 17 residues. V lost 3 bases and J lost 1; bases outside the gene matches: 7. Per the germline V gene, CDR1 is KGHSH and CDR2 is LQKENI. This CDR3 is CASSPSTGGLSGNTIYF. CDR3 nucleotides: TGTGCCAGCTCACCCAGCACAGGGGGCCTATCTGGAAACACCATATATTTT.

V gene TRBV27 combines with J gene TRBJ2-7, with 9 bases aligning to TRBD1. The V gene's germline CDR1 is MNHEY and CDR2 SMNVEV (reference sequence). After removal of 5 bases from V and 3 bases from J, the junction contained 8 bases not matched to a gene. The CDR3 runs 15 residues. The CDR3 loop reads CASSPRDRVNYEQYF. The DNA of the CDR3 is TGTGCCAGCAGTCCCAGGGACAGGGTAAACTACGAGCAGTACTTC.